These 18 T cell receptor beta chains originate from one sample sequenced in a study of OX40 agonist ivuxolimab in advanced cancers. Here immunoSEQ multiplex PCR was the method, and the copy in TCRdb shows in-frame clones only, minus some. This sample carries roughly 60,000 clones, about four fifths of them seen once, and the ten largest clones take about 27%. Sample: CD4+ or CD8+ T cells sorted from blood, taken in a trial of the OX40 agonist ivuxolimab. These receptors came from an adult with an advanced solid tumor such as melanoma, head and neck, liver or kidney cancer.

This chain connects TRBV27 to TRBJ1-5; no clear D gene. CDR1 is MNHEY and CDR2 is SMNVEV in the germline V gene (reference sequence). With 1 base removed from V and 0 bases from J, the gap between germline ends came to 10 bases. This CDR3 spans 16 amino acids. The CDR3, as DNA: TGTGCCAGCAGTTTATTGGCCGTCCATAGCAATCAGCCCCAGCATTTT. The encoded protein is CASSLLAVHSNQPQHF.

The chain joins TRBV7-2 to TRBJ2-5; D unclear. This CDR3 has 13 residues. Germline values: CDR1 SGHTA, CDR2 FQGNSA. V was pared by 5 bases and J by 3 bases, with 10 bases between. The CDR3 loop reads CASSAHAKETQYF. As DNA, the CDR3 is TGTGCCAGCAGCGCACACGCCAAAGAGACCCAGTACTTC.

There are a few counts of this clone. The chain combines TRBV5-1 with TRBJ2-2, with TRBD2 identical over 8 bases. Germline V gene lookup returns CDR1 SGHRS and CDR2 YFSETQ. After removal of 4 bases from V and 5 bases from J, the junction contained 7 bases not matched to a gene. The CDR3 length is 15 residues. DNA for the CDR3: TGCGCCAGCAGCATTAGCGGGGAGCTTACCGGGGAGCTGTTTTTT. Translating gives CASSISGELTGELFF.

This clone has only a few counts. CDR3 sequence: CASTFAGRLNEKLFF. DNA for the CDR3: TGTGCCAGTACCTTTGCTGGGAGGCTCAATGAAAAACTGTTTTTT. The chain employs TRBV19 and TRBJ1-4; D remains unclear. In germline, CDR1 is LNHDA, CDR2 SQIVND (reference sequence). V was shortened by 7 bases and J by 5 bases, with 17 bases between the two germline ends. The CDR3 runs to 15 residues.

In its sample, this clone was seen once. This sequence joins TRBV27 and TRBJ2-5; 13 nucleotides match TRBD2. J was trimmed by 1 base and V by 2 bases; bases with no gene match: 1. The CDR3 covers 16 residues. CDR1 is MNHEY and CDR2 is SMNVEV in the germline V gene (reference sequence). The CDR3 spells CASSLRLAGGQETQYF. DNA of the CDR3: TGTGCCAGCAGTTTAAGACTAGCGGGGGGCCAAGAGACCCAGTACTTC.

The chain recombines TRBV19 with TRBJ2-2, with D perhaps given as TRBD1 or TRBD2 (5 bases each). V was trimmed by 5 bases and J by 2 bases, leaving 21 bases between them. This CDR3 spans 18 amino acids. The germline V gene encodes CDR1 LNHDA and CDR2 SQIVND (reference sequence). The CDR3 loop is CASSLEGPGGLNTGELFF. The CDR3 nucleotides are TGTGCCAGTAGTCTCGAGGGACCTGGCGGCCTTAACACCGGGGAGCTGTTTTTT.

In its sample, this clone was seen a few times. V and J are TRBV7-2 and TRBJ2-2; D gene uncertain. Trimming took 4 bases from V and 0 from J, leaving 3 bases between them. Per germline, CDR1 SGHTA and CDR2 FQGNSA. The CDR3 length is 13 residues. CDR3 DNA sequence: TGTGCCAGCAGCTCGGCGAACACCGGGGAGCTGTTTTTT. Protein product: CASSSANTGELFF.

The V gene is TRBV7-2, the J gene TRBJ2-1; D possibly corresponds to TRBD1 (5 bases). Germline lookup yields CDR1 SGHTA and CDR2 FQGNSA. Trimming left V 1 base short and J 5 bases short, with 6 bases between. The CDR3 runs to 13 residues. CDR3 region: CASSLGTNNEQFF. In DNA form, the CDR3 reads TGTGCCAGCAGCTTAGGGACAAACAATGAGCAGTTCTTC.

The chain combines TRBV9 with TRBJ2-1; 11 positions agree with TRBD1. Trimming at V came to 3 bases and at J to 12 bases, leaving 5 bases not matched to a gene. This CDR3 has 13 amino acids. In germline, CDR1 is SGDLS, CDR2 YYNGEE. The CDR3 sequence is CASSETGTGGQFF. In nucleotides, the CDR3 is TGTGCCAGCAGCGAGACAGGGACAGGGGGGCAGTTCTTC.

This chain links TRBV30 with TRBJ2-7, with 9 nucleotides matching TRBD2. Per germline, CDR1 GTSNPN and CDR2 SVGIG (reference sequence). V gave up 0 bases and J gave up 1 base; unmatched junction bases: 7. CDR3 length equals 16 residues. The CDR3 sequence is CAWSVGRGGTSYEQYF. In DNA form, the CDR3 reads TGTGCCTGGAGTGTAGGGCGGGGGGGGACTTCCTACGAGCAGTACTTC.

The chain employs TRBV30 and TRBJ2-7, with a weak D call TRBD2 (5 bases). In germline, CDR1 is GTSNPN, CDR2 SVGIG (reference sequence). CDR3 length equals 12 residues. The V gene lost 1 base and the J gene lost 10 bases, with 14 bases spanning the gap. The CDR3 DNA is TGTGCCTGGAGTGGGACTGGGGAGAAACAGTACTTC. It is translated as CAWSGTGEKQYF.

The rearrangement joins TRBV12-5 to TRBJ2-7; D ambiguous. V lost 1 base and J 6 bases, leaving 10 bases between the germline ends. The germline V gene encodes CDR1 LGHNT and CDR2 FRNRAP. The CDR3 loop spans 13 amino acids. In DNA form, the CDR3 reads TGTGCTAGTGGTTTGGACACGGCACTCGAGCAGTACTTC. Translating gives CASGLDTALEQYF.

V is TRBV2 and J is TRBJ1-1; tentatively, D is TRBD1 (6 bases). The CDR3 is 12 amino acids. Trimming removed 7 bases at V and 1 base at J, with 7 bases between. Germline lookup yields CDR1 SNHLY and CDR2 FYNNEI. The CDR3 region has the DNA TGTGCCAGCACGGACAGGAACACTGAAGCTTTCTTT. Protein product: CASTDRNTEAFF.

The V call is TRBV27, the J call TRBJ2-3; 13 nucleotides align to TRBD2. The CDR3 extends over 18 amino acids. Germline loops: CDR1 MNHEY, CDR2 SMNVEV (reference sequence). V shed 2 bases and J 0 bases; nucleotides not matched to a gene: 5. In nucleotides, the CDR3 is TGTGCCAGCAGTTTAAGACTAGCGGGGGGTGGAAGCACAGATACGCAGTATTTT. Amino acids: CASSLRLAGGGSTDTQYF.

Only one count was recorded for this clone. The chain couples TRBV6-6 to TRBJ2-2; D possibly corresponds to TRBD1 (6 bases). The CDR3 contains 14 residues. The V end was cut by 6 bases, the J end by 1 base, with 9 bases between. Germline V lookup: CDR1 MNHNY, CDR2 SVGAGI (reference sequence). The CDR3, as DNA: TGTGCCAGCAGGCCGGGACAGAACACCGGGGAGCTGTTTTTT. The encoded protein is CASRPGQNTGELFF.

The chain recombines TRBV18 with TRBJ2-7, with 8 bases aligning to TRBD1. CDR3 size: 14 residues. V trimming: 3 bases; J trimming: 2 bases; junction bases outside the gene matches: 3. Looked up from germline, CDR1 is KGHSH and CDR2 is LQKENI. CDR3 nucleotides: TGTGCCAGCTCACCCGGGACAGGTCCCTACGAGCAGTACTTC. Amino acids: CASSPGTGPYEQYF.

The V gene is TRBV19, the J gene TRBJ1-5; perhaps TRBD1 as D (5 bases). Per germline, CDR1 LNHDA and CDR2 SQIVND (reference sequence). The CDR3 contains 14 residues. The V end lost 6 bases, the J end lost 0 bases, and 9 bases lay between the germline ends. CDR3 region: CASRTDISNQPQHF. In DNA, the CDR3 is TGTGCCAGTAGGACAGATATTAGCAATCAGCCCCAGCATTTT.

The chain carries TRBV30 and TRBJ2-1; 11 nucleotides line up with TRBD2. Germline lookup yields CDR1 GTSNPN and CDR2 SVGIG (reference sequence). The CDR3 covers 13 residues. V lost 7 bases to trimming and J lost 4 bases; unmatched junction nucleotides: 3. The CDR3 here is CAFGTSGYNEQFF. The DNA of the CDR3 is TGTGCCTTTGGGACTAGCGGTTACAATGAGCAGTTCTTC.